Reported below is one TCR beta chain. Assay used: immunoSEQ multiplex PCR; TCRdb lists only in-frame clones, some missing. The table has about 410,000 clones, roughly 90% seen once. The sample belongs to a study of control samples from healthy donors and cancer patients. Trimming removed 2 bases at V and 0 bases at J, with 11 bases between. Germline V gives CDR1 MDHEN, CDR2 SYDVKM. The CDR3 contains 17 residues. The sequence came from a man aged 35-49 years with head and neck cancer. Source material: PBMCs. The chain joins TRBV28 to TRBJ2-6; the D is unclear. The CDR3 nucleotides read TGTGCCAGCAGTTTAGTGTCGAAGGTCTCTGGGGCCAACGTCCTGACTTTC. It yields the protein CASSLVSKVSGANVLTF.